This T cell receptor beta chain was found in a study of post-analysis software for immune sequencing data. Study-wide context: Relapsing-remitting, secondary progressive and progressive-relapsing multiple sclerosis were all included among the disease courses.

Note on this clonotype: Its antigen is unknown.

Study results and limitations: Five or six TRBV segments were more frequent in patients than controls; TRBV5-6, TRBV5-1 and TRBV20-1 belonged to this group.

Unique molecular identifiers were present in the TCR beta cDNA libraries. TCRdb re-called the PCR reads through MiXCR, storing one row per CDR3 protein. This sample has 820,000 or so distinct CDR3 sequences, with roughly 58% found just once. Germline V gene data show CDR1 as LNHNV and CDR2 as YYDKDF (reference sequence). The CDR3 totals 14 residues. Deletions cut 0 bases from V and 6 bases from J, with 9 bases between. The origin of this receptor is a girl aged 10 to 17 with multiple sclerosis. This chain links TRBV15 with TRBJ2-4; D might be TRBD1 (5 bases). Specimen: blood. CDR3 sequence (DNA): TGTGCCACCAGCAGAGATAAGACAGCAAACATTCAGTACTTC. This codes for CATSRDKTANIQYF.